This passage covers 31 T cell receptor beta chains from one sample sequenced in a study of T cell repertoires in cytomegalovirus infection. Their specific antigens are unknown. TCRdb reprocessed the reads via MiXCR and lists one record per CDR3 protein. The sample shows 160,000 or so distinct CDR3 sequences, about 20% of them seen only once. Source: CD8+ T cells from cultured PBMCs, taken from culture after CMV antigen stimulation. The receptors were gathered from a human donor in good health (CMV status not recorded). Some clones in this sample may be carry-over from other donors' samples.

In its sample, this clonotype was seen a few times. CDR3 DNA: TGTGCCAGCAGCACCTCGGGACAGCTCAATCAGCCCCAGCATTTT. Amino acid sequence: CASSTSGQLNQPQHF. J is TRBJ1-5 and V is TRBV7-2, with 7 bases that match TRBD1. CDR1 and CDR2 from the germline V gene are SGHTA and FQGNSA. V shed 5 bases, J shed 3 bases, and the junction held 7 bases outside the gene matches. The CDR3 totals 15 residues.

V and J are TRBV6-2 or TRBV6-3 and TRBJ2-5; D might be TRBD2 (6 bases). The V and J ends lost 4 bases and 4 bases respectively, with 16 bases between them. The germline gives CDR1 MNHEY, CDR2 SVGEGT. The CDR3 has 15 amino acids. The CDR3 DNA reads TGTGCCAGCAGTTGGGAACGACTAGTCGGAGAGACCCAGTACTTC. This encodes CASSWERLVGETQYF.

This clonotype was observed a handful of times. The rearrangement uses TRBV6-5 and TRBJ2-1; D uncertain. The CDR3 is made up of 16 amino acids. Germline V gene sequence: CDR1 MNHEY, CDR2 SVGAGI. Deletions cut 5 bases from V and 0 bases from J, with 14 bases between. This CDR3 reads CASSKLDGFSYNEQFF. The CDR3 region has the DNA TGTGCCAGCAGTAAGTTGGACGGGTTCTCCTACAATGAGCAGTTCTTC.

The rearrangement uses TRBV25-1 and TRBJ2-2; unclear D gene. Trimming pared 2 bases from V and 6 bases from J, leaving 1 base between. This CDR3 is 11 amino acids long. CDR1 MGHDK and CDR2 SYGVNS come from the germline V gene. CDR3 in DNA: TGTGCCAGCAGTGAAGCCGGGGAGCTGTTTTTT. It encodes CASSEAGELFF. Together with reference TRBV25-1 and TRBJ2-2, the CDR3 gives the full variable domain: EADIYQTPRYLVIGTGKKITLECSQTMGHDKMYWYQQDPGMELHLIHYSYGVNSTEKGDLSSESTVSRIRTEHFPLTLESARPSHTSQYLCASSEAGELFFGEGSRLTVL.

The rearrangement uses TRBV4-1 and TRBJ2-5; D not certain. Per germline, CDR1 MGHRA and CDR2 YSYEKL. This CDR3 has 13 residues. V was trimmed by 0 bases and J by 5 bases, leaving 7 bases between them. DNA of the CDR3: TGCGCCAGCAGCCAAGAGGGCGTGGAGACCCAGTACTTC. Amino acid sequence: CASSQEGVETQYF.

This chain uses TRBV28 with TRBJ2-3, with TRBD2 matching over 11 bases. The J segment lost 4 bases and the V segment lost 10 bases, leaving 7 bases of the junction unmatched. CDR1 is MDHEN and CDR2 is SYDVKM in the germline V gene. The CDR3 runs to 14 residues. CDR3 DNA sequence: TGTGCCACCATAGCGGGGGGGCCTGCAGATACGCAGTATTTT. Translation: CATIAGGPADTQYF.

The DNA for the CDR3 is TGCAGCGTTGAAGTCCGCGCGCAGTATTTT. Translated, it gives CSVEVRAQYF. This chain links TRBV29-1 with TRBJ2-3; no reliable D call. CDR1 and CDR2 from the germline V gene are SQVTM and ANQGSEA. Trimming left V 1 base short and J 10 bases short, with 6 bases between. There are 10 residues in the CDR3.

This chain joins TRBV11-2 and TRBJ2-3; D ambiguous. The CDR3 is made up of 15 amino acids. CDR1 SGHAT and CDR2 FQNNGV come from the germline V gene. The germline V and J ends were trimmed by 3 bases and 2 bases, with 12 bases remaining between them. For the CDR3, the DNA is TGTGCCAGCAGCTTTCACCGGGCCGCCACAGATACGCAGTATTTT. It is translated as CASSFHRAATDTQYF.

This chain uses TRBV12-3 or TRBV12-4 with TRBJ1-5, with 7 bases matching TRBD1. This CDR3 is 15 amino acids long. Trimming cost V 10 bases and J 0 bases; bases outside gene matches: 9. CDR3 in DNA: TGTGCCACCAAGAGGGGGCTGGGTAGCAATCAGCCCCAGCATTTT. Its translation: CATKRGLGSNQPQHF.

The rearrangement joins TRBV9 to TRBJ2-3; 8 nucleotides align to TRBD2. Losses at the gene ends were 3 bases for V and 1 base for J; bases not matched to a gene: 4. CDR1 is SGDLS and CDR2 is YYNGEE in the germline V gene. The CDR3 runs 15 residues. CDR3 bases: TGTGCCAGCAGCGCCTACGGGGGGGGCACAGATACGCAGTATTTT. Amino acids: CASSAYGGGTDTQYF.

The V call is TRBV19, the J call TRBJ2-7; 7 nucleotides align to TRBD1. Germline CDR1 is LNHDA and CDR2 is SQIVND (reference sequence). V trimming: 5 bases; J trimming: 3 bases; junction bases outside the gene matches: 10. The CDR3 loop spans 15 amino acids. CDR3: CASSRLGQAIYEQYF. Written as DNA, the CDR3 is TGTGCCAGTAGTCGATTAGGACAGGCGATCTACGAGCAGTACTTC.

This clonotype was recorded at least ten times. The CDR3 DNA sequence: TGTGCCAGCAGCCAGGGGGCCGGCTCCTACGAGCAGTACTTC. The encoded protein is CASSQGAGSYEQYF. The rearrangement links TRBV7-2 to TRBJ2-7, with 8 nucleotides matching TRBD1. Germline-derived CDR1 and CDR2 are SGHTA and FQGNSA. With 5 bases clipped from V and 0 bases from J, the junction kept 3 bases outside the gene matches. The CDR3 runs to 14 residues.

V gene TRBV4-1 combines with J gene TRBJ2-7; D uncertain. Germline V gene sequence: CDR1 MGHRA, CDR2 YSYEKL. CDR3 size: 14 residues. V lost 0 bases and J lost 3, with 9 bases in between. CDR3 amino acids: CASSQEATGYEQYF. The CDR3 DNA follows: TGCGCCAGCAGCCAAGAGGCGACGGGCTACGAGCAGTACTTC.

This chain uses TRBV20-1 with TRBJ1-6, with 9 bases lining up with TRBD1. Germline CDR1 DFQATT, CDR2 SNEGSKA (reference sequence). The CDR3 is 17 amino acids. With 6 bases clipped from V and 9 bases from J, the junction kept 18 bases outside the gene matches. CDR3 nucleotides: TGCAGTGCCCCCTCGAAGGACAGGGGCTCAAGTTCTTCACCCCTCCACTTT. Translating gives CSAPSKDRGSSSSPLHF.

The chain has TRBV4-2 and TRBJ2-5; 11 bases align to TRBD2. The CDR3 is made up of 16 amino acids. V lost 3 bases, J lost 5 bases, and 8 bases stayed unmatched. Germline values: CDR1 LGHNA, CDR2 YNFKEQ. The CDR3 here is CASSQTPPSGGETQYF. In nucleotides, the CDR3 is TGTGCCAGCAGCCAGACCCCCCCTAGCGGGGGGGAGACCCAGTACTTC.

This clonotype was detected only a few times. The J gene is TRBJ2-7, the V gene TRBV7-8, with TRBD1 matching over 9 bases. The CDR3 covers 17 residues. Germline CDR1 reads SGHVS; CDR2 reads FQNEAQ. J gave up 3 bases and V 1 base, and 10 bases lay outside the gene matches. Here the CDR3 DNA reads TGTGCCAGCAGCTTAGGGCCGGGACAGGGATATAACTACGAGCAGTACTTC. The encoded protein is CASSLGPGQGYNYEQYF.

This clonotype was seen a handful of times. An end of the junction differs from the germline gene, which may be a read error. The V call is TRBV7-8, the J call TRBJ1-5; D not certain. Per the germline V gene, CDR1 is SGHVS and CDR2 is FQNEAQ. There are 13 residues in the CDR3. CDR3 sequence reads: CAISLEIGQPQHF. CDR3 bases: TGTGCCATCAGCTTAGAGATCGGACAGCCCCAGCATTTT.

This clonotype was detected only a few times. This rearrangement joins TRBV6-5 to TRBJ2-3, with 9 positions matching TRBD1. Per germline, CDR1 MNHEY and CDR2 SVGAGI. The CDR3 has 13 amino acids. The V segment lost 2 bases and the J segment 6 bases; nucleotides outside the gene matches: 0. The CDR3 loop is CASSYGTGDTQYF. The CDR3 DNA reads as TGTGCCAGCAGTTACGGGACAGGGGATACGCAGTATTTT.

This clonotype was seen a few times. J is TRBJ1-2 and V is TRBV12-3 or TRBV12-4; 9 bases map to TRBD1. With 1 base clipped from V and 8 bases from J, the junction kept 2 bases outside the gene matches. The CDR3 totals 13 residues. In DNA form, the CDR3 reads TGTGCCAGCAGTTTAGGACAGGGGGTAGGCTACACCTTC. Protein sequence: CASSLGQGVGYTF.

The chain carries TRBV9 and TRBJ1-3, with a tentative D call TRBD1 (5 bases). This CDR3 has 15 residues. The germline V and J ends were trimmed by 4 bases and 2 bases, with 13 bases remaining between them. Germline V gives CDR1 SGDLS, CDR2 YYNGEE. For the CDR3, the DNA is TGTGCCAGCAGCCAATGGGGGGTGCCTGGAAACACCATATATTTT. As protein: CASSQWGVPGNTIYF. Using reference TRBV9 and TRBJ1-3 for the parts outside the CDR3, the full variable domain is DSGVTQTPKHLITATGQRVTLRCSPRSGDLSVYWYQQSLDQGLQFLIQYYNGEERAKGNILERFSAQQFPDLHSELNLSSLELGDSALYFCASSQWGVPGNTIYFGEGSWLTVV.

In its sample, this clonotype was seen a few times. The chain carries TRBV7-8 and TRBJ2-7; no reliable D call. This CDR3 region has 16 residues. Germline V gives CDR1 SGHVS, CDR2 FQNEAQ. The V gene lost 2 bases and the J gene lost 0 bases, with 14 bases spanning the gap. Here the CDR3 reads CASSLIGRPSSYEQYF. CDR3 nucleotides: TGTGCCAGCAGCTTAATTGGCAGGCCCAGCTCCTACGAGCAGTACTTC.

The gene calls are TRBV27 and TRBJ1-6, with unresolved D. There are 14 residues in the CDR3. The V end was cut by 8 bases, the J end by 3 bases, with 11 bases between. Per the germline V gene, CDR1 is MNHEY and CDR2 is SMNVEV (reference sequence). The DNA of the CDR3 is TGTGCCAGCGCGGATCGGGTCTATAATTCACCCCTCCACTTT. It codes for CASADRVYNSPLHF.

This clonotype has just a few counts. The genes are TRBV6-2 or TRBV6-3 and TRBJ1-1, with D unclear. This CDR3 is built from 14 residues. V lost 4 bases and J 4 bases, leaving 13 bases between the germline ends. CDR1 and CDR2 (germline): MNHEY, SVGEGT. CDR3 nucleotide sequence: TGTGCCAGCAGTTCCCCAGCGGACGGCACTGAAGCTTTCTTT. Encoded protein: CASSSPADGTEAFF.

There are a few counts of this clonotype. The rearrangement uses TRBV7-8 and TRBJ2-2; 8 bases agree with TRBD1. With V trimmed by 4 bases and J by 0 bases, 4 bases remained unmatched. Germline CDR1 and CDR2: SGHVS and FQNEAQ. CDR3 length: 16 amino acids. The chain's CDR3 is CASSYSTGANTGELFF. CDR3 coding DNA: TGTGCCAGCAGCTACTCGACAGGGGCGAACACCGGGGAGCTGTTTTTT. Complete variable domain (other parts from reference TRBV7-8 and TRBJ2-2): GAGVSQSPRYKVAKRGQDVALRCDPISGHVSLFWYQQALGQGPEFLTYFQNEAQLDKSGLPSDRFFAERPEGSVSTLKIQRTQQEDSAVYLCASSYSTGANTGELFFGEGSRLTVL.

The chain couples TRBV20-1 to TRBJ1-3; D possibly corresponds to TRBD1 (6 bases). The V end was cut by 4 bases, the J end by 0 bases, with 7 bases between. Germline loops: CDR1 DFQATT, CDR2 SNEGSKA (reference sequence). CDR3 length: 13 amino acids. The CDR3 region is CSAKTGSGNTIYF. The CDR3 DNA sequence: TGCAGTGCTAAGACAGGCTCTGGAAACACCATATATTTT.

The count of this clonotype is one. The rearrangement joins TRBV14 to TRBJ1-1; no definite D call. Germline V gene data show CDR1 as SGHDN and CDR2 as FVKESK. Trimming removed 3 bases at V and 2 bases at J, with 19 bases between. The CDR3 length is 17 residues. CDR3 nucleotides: TGTGCCAGCAGCCAGGGCCGGGCTGGGGATGTTAACACTGAAGCTTTCTTT. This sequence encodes CASSQGRAGDVNTEAFF.

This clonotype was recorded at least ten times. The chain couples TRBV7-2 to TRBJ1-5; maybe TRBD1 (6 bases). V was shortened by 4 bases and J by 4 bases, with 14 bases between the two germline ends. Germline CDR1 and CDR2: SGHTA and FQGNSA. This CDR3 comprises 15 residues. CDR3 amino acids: CASSSSQGFNQPQHF. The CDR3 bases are TGTGCCAGCAGCTCCTCCCAGGGGTTTAATCAGCCCCAGCATTTT.

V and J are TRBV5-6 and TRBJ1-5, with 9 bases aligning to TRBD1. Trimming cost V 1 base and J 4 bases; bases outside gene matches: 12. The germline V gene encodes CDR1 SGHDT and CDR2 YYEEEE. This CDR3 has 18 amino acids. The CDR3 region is CASSLWIPGTGRNQPQHF. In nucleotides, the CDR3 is TGTGCCAGCAGCTTGTGGATTCCCGGGACAGGGAGGAATCAGCCCCAGCATTTT.

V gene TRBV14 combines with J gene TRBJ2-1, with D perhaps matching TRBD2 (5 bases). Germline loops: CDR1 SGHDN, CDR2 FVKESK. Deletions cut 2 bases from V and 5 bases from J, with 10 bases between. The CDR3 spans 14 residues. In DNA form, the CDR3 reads TGTGCCAGCAGCCAAATCAGCGGAGACAATGAGCAGTTCTTC. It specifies CASSQISGDNEQFF.

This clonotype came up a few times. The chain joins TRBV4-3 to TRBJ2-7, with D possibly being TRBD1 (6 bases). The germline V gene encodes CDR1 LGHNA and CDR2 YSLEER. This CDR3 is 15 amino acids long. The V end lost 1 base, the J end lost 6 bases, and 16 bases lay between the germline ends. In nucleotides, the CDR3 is TGCGCCAGCAGCCAAGCGGTCTATCCACAGGGCGAGCAGTACTTC. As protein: CASSQAVYPQGEQYF.

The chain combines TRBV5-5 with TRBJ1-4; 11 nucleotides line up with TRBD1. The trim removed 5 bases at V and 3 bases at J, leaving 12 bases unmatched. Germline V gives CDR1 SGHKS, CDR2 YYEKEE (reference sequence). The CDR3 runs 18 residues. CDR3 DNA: TGTGCCAGCAGTTATGGGACAGGGGGAATGAGGGCTAATGAAAAACTGTTTTTT. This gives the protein CASSYGTGGMRANEKLFF.